This TCR beta chain appears in the sequencing data of a study of blood T cell repertoires in COVID-19. The overall study: COVID-19 samples, acute and convalescent, were from the United States, Italy and Spain. PBMCs, B-cell-depleted T cells, or T cells were the source of the cDNA or gDNA that made up the material.

Generated by immunoSEQ multiplex PCR, the TCRdb table keeps only in-frame clones and is missing some. The sample shows about 130,000 clones, around 76% of them seen only once. The CDR3 runs to 13 residues. Trimming removed 4 bases from V and 5 bases from J; junction bases left unmatched: 6. Germline-derived CDR1 and CDR2 are GTSNPN and SVGIG (reference sequence). Enrolled during active infection, Seattle patients were then followed longitudinally. The sample consisted of peripheral blood. The sequence was collected from a man at least 80 years old with COVID-19, enrolled during active disease. The chain carries TRBV30 and TRBJ2-7; 9 bases fit TRBD1. CDR3: CAWMDRGMNEQYF. CDR3 sequence (DNA): TGTGCCTGGATGGACAGGGGTATGAACGAGCAGTACTTC.